The present entry profiles one T cell receptor beta chain with its context. Its antigen is unknown. The data are from a study of cytomegalovirus exposure and HLA in healthy donors. Study in general: The approximately 120 validation repertoires were produced on the same platform as the 670 or so repertoires of the first cohort. This was reported in a later analysis.

The table came from immunoSEQ multiplex PCR; TCRdb's copy has only in-frame clones and leaves some out. The sample carries under 200,000 clones, about 89% recorded once. General study findings and limits: Reportedly, cytomegalovirus status was diagnosed with high sensitivity and specificity. Specificity of three CMV-associated chains for CMV antigens was verified in vitro.

In germline, CDR1 is MNHEY, CDR2 SMNVEV (reference sequence). The CDR3 has 15 residues. The V gene lost 3 bases and the J gene lost 2 bases, with 10 bases spanning the gap. The TCR comes from a woman aged 18-35 years in good health and CMV-seropositive. The sequenced sample was PBMCs. The chain couples TRBV27 to TRBJ2-2, with D perhaps TRBD1 (5 bases). The CDR3 DNA reads as TGTGCCAGCAGTTTGTTTGGGGCAAACACCGGGGAGCTGTTTTTT. Protein: CASSLFGANTGELFF.